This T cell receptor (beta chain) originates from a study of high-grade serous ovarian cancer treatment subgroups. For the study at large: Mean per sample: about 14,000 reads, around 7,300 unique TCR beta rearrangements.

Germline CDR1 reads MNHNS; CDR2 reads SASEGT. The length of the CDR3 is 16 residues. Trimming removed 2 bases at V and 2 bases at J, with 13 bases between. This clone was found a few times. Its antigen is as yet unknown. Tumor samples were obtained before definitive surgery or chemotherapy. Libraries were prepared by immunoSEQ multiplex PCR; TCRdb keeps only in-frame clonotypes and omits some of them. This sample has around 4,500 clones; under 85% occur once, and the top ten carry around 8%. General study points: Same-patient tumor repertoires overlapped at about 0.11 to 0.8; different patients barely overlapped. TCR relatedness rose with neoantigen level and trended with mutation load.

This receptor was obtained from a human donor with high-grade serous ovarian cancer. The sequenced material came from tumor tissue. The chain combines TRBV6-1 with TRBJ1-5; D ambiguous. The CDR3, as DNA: TGTGCCAGCAGTGAATGGGTGGCACCGGGCAATCAGCCCCAGCATTTT. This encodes CASSEWVAPGNQPQHF.